These 5 T cell receptor beta chains share one sample of origin, sequenced in a study of blood T cell repertoires in COVID-19. Method: immunoSEQ multiplex PCR; TCRdb's copy keeps in-frame clones and lacks some. The repertoire holds about 100,000 clones, with 65% to 90% as singletons. Sequencing was done on a sample of peripheral blood. These receptors all come from a man in his 60s with acute or convalescent COVID-19.

The gene calls are TRBV28 and TRBJ2-1; 8 positions agree with TRBD2. Germline trimming cut 7 bases from V and 6 bases from J; bases unmatched to any gene: 14. This CDR3 has 16 residues. CDR1 and CDR2 from the germline V gene are MDHEN and SYDVKM. The CDR3 loop reads CASTPLQREQSNEQFF. DNA for the CDR3: TGTGCCAGCACCCCCCTCCAGCGGGAGCAAAGCAATGAGCAGTTCTTC.

The chain recombines TRBV9 with TRBJ2-3; D remains unclear. Germline CDR1 and CDR2: SGDLS and YYNGEE. V lost 0 bases and J 5 bases, leaving 10 bases between the germline ends. The CDR3 is 14 amino acids. In DNA form, the CDR3 reads TGTGCCAGCAGCGTAGTGTGGCCGGGAGATACGCAGTATTTT. Its translation is CASSVVWPGDTQYF.

The V call is TRBV7-9, the J call TRBJ1-2; TRBD1 aligns across 11 bases. Trimming at V came to 4 bases and at J to 4 bases, leaving 2 bases not matched to a gene. This CDR3 is built from 14 residues. From germline, CDR1 is SEHNR and CDR2 FQNEAQ (reference sequence). This CDR3 is CASSSGTGGYGYTF. CDR3 DNA sequence: TGTGCCAGCAGCTCCGGGACAGGGGGCTATGGCTACACCTTC.

The V and J genes are TRBV6-5 and TRBJ1-6; 7 bases match TRBD1. Germline V gene sequence: CDR1 MNHEY, CDR2 SVGAGI. The CDR3 is 14 amino acids. Trimming took 7 bases from V and 5 from J; bases not matched to a gene: 5. The CDR3 DNA reads TGTGCCAGCAAAGACAGGGCGCATAATTCACCCCTCCACTTT. This codes for CASKDRAHNSPLHF.

The chain is built from TRBV5-6 and TRBJ1-1, with 7 bases that match TRBD1. V gave up 7 bases and J gave up 3 bases; unmatched junction bases: 3. This CDR3 spans 12 amino acids. CDR1 is SGHDT, CDR2 YYEEEE, per germline. CDR3 loop: CASVTGDTEAFF. The CDR3 region has the DNA TGTGCCAGCGTTACAGGGGACACTGAAGCTTTCTTT.